The 32 T cell receptor beta chains given below trace back to one sample, sequenced in a study of cytomegalovirus exposure and HLA in healthy donors. Amplification used 60 Vbeta primers and 13 Jbeta primers. This table comes from immunoSEQ multiplex PCR, and its TCRdb copy is limited to in-frame clones, with some not included. The repertoire holds approximately 160,000 clones, over 60% seen once, with 1.5% to 2% in the top ten. Sequenced sample: PBMCs. The receptors shown here come from a woman aged 25-40 years in good health and CMV-seronegative.

This clone occurred a few times. This CDR3 reads CASSARTVYNEQFF. The CDR3 coding sequence is TGTGCCAGCAGCGCCCGGACTGTTTACAATGAGCAGTTCTTC. This chain connects TRBV9 to TRBJ2-1; D is perhaps TRBD2 (5 bases). Trimming cost V 3 bases and J 4 bases, with 11 bases left between them. Per the germline V gene, CDR1 is SGDLS and CDR2 is YYNGEE. The CDR3 totals 14 residues.

The chain recombines TRBV4-2 with TRBJ2-1; 9 bases fit TRBD2. The ends lost 1 base at V and 9 bases at J; junction bases unmatched: 10. CDR1 LGHNA and CDR2 YNFKEQ come from the germline V gene. CDR3 length: 16 amino acids. The CDR3 reads CASSQAAGGPLIEQFF. The DNA for the CDR3 is TGTGCCAGCAGCCAAGCGGCGGGAGGGCCTCTAATTGAGCAGTTCTTC.

J is TRBJ2-6 and V is TRBV18; D remains unclear. Trimming took off 2 bases at V and 0 bases at J, with 8 bases between the two ends. Germline V CDR1 and CDR2: KGHSH, LQKENI. The CDR3 runs 16 residues. Here the CDR3 DNA reads TGTGCCAGCTCACCAGGCGGCAGCTCTGGGGCCAACGTCCTGACTTTC. It yields the protein CASSPGGSSGANVLTF.

The rearrangement links TRBV6-5 to TRBJ1-1, with D uncertain. Trimming took 6 bases from V and 4 from J, leaving 12 bases between them. The CDR3 spans 13 residues. Germline CDR1 MNHEY, CDR2 SVGAGI. CDR3: CASSSTRVTEAFF. The CDR3 region has the DNA TGTGCCAGCAGCTCGACCCGGGTCACTGAAGCTTTCTTT.

The chain links TRBV19 to TRBJ1-4; D is possibly TRBD1 (6 bases). There are 15 residues in the CDR3. Germline V CDR1 and CDR2: LNHDA, SQIVND (reference sequence). The germline V and J ends were trimmed by 4 bases and 7 bases, with 16 bases remaining between them. The CDR3 loop reads CASSTSRTDPEKLFF. CDR3 coding DNA: TGTGCCAGTAGTACCTCCCGGACAGACCCTGAAAAACTGTTTTTT.

V gene TRBV5-8 combines with J gene TRBJ1-4; D is possibly TRBD1 (6 bases). The germline V and J ends were trimmed by 4 bases and 4 bases, with 20 bases remaining between them. The CDR3 sequence is 17 residues long. In germline, CDR1 is SGHTS, CDR2 YDEGEE. The CDR3 sequence: CASSPGQLTQGNEKLFF. The CDR3 DNA sequence: TGTGCCAGCAGCCCAGGACAGCTCACTCAGGGTAATGAAAAACTGTTTTTT.

The chain links TRBV19 to TRBJ1-1; 8 positions agree with TRBD1. CDR3 size: 15 residues. The germline CDR1 and CDR2 sequences are LNHDA and SQIVND (reference sequence). The trim removed 4 bases at V and 1 base at J, leaving 5 bases unmatched. CDR3 sequence reads: CASSTRQGSNTEAFF. The CDR3 DNA is TGTGCCAGTAGTACTAGACAGGGGTCGAACACTGAAGCTTTCTTT. The complete variable domain, with remaining parts taken from reference TRBV19 and TRBJ1-1, reads DGGITQSPKYLFRKEGQNVTLSCEQNLNHDAMYWYRQDPGQGLRLIYYSQIVNDFQKGDIAEGYSVSREKKESFPLTVTSAQKNPTAFYLCASSTRQGSNTEAFFGQGTRLTVV.

This clone was seen more than once but under ten times. V usage is TRBV5-1 and J usage is TRBJ2-5; maybe TRBD2 (5 bases). The CDR3 runs to 16 residues. CDR1 and CDR2 (germline): SGHRS, YFSETQ. The germline V and J ends were trimmed by 2 bases and 1 base, with 15 bases remaining between them. CDR3 coding DNA: TGCGCCAGCAGCTTAATCCCGACGGGAACCCAAGAGACCCAGTACTTC. Translation: CASSLIPTGTQETQYF.

The genes are TRBV30 and TRBJ1-2; no definite D call. This CDR3 spans 13 amino acids. Trimming pared 1 base from V and 2 bases from J, leaving 8 bases between. Germline CDR1 reads GTSNPN; CDR2 reads SVGIG (reference sequence). CDR3 bases: TGTGCCTGGAGTGCCACGGGGAACTATGGCTACACCTTC. Its protein product is CAWSATGNYGYTF.

The V gene is TRBV10-3, the J gene TRBJ2-7; TRBD2 might be the D (6 bases). Per germline, CDR1 ENHRY and CDR2 SYGVKD. The ends were cut back, 10 bases at V and 7 bases at J, with 20 bases in the middle. The CDR3 loop spans 13 amino acids. DNA of the CDR3: TGTGCCACCTCCAACGAATTGGGAGGAGAGCAGTACTTC. This gives the protein CATSNELGGEQYF.

V usage is TRBV27 and J usage is TRBJ2-7; tentative D call: TRBD2 (5 bases). V was pared by 4 bases and J by 0 bases, with 16 bases between. The CDR3 runs 16 residues. In germline, CDR1 is MNHEY, CDR2 SMNVEV (reference sequence). CDR3 in DNA: TGTGCCAGCAGTTCCAGCGGCTCCATCAGCTCCTACGAGCAGTACTTC. Protein product: CASSSSGSISSYEQYF.

V and J are TRBV23-1 and TRBJ1-1; 7 positions match TRBD1. TRBV23-1 is assigned to the ORF class and has an uncertain function. The junction had 7 bases not matched to a gene; V was cut back by 3 bases and J by 0 bases. The CDR3 is made up of 16 amino acids. In DNA form, the CDR3 reads TGCGCCAGCAGTCACCAAATGGACAGGTTGAACACTGAAGCTTTCTTT. Its translation is CASSHQMDRLNTEAFF.

Worth noting for this clone: At one boundary the junction diverges from the germline segment, which might be a read error. The CDR3 bases are TGCGCCAGCAGTTTTAGACAAGACTACGAGCAGTACTTC. Its translation: CASSFRQDYEQYF. The J gene is TRBJ2-7, the V gene TRBV27, with D unresolved. The germline V gene encodes CDR1 MNHEY and CDR2 SMNVEV (reference sequence). This CDR3 spans 13 amino acids.

CDR3 in DNA: TGTGCCTGGAGTCTCTGGGCTCAGCCCCAGCATTTT. It encodes CAWSLWAQPQHF. This rearrangement joins TRBV30 to TRBJ1-5; D remains unclear. Germline V gives CDR1 GTSNPN, CDR2 SVGIG (reference sequence). The V and J ends lost 2 bases and 6 bases respectively, with 8 bases between them. CDR3 length: 12 residues.

This chain uses TRBV19 with TRBJ1-2; a weak D match, TRBD1 (6 bases). The CDR3 sequence is 14 residues long. Trimming took 8 bases from V and 0 from J, leaving 13 bases between them. The V gene's germline CDR1 is LNHDA and CDR2 SQIVND (reference sequence). The CDR3 DNA sequence: TGTGCCAGTTACGAACAGGGCTCTAACTATGGCTACACCTTC. Translated: CASYEQGSNYGYTF.

The chain combines TRBV7-9 with TRBJ2-7, with 11 positions matching TRBD2. V trimming: 3 bases; J trimming: 2 bases; junction bases outside the gene matches: 3. This CDR3 contains 15 residues. CDR1 and CDR2 from the germline V gene are SEHNR and FQNEAQ (reference sequence). The DNA of the CDR3 is TGTGCCAGCAGCTTGCCGGGACTAGCGGCCTACGAGCAGTACTTC. As protein: CASSLPGLAAYEQYF.

This clone was seen a single time. CDR3 in DNA: TGTGCCAGCAGCTTAATCCGGGGAGATACGCAGTATTTT. It encodes CASSLIRGDTQYF. The chain joins TRBV7-2 to TRBJ2-3; a weak D match, TRBD2 (5 bases). V was trimmed by 2 bases and J by 5 bases, leaving 8 bases between them. Germline CDR1 SGHTA, CDR2 FQGNSA. The CDR3 is made up of 13 amino acids.

The chain uses TRBV6-4 and TRBJ2-1, with TRBD2 identical over 10 bases. There are 14 residues in the CDR3. The germline V gene encodes CDR1 MRHNA and CDR2 SNTAGT. V was clipped by 3 bases and J by 9 bases; unmatched bases: 5. CDR3 sequence (DNA): TGTGCCAGCAGTGATCTAGCGGGAGTTGGTGAGCAGTTCTTC. This codes for CASSDLAGVGEQFF.

The CDR3 sequence is CASSFLEYEQYF. In DNA form, the CDR3 reads TGTGCCAGCAGCTTCTTGGAGTACGAGCAGTACTTC. The V and J genes are TRBV7-8 and TRBJ2-7; D unresolved. The CDR3 runs to 12 residues. Looked up from germline, CDR1 is SGHVS and CDR2 is FQNEAQ. Trimming stripped 3 bases from V and 4 bases from J, with 7 bases between.

This clone came up a few times. This chain links TRBV7-9 with TRBJ1-1, with D possibly matching TRBD1 (6 bases). The germline V gene encodes CDR1 SEHNR and CDR2 FQNEAQ (reference sequence). CDR3 length: 15 residues. Trimming cost V 4 bases and J 1 base, with 13 bases left between them. As DNA, the CDR3 is TGTGCCAGCAGCTCTACCTCCAGGGGGAACACTGAAGCTTTCTTT. Its protein product is CASSSTSRGNTEAFF.

V usage is TRBV13 and J usage is TRBJ2-2, with TRBD2 matching 8 bases. Germline V gene sequence: CDR1 PRHDT, CDR2 FYEKMQ (reference sequence). V lost 0 bases to trimming and J lost 0 bases; unmatched junction nucleotides: 0. The CDR3 is 16 residues long. The CDR3 sequence is CASSLGLAANTGELFF. CDR3 sequence (DNA): TGTGCCAGCAGCTTAGGACTAGCGGCGAACACCGGGGAGCTGTTTTTT.

The V call is TRBV5-4, the J call TRBJ2-7, with TRBD2 matching 8 bases. The CDR3 contains 17 residues. The J segment lost 5 bases and the V segment lost 4 bases, leaving 17 bases of the junction unmatched. Germline V lookup: CDR1 SGHNT, CDR2 YYREEE (reference sequence). CDR3 sequence: CASSLLIFGLARNEQYF. DNA for the CDR3: TGTGCCAGCAGCCTACTAATCTTCGGACTAGCTCGAAACGAGCAGTACTTC.

Of note for this clone: Relative to the germline gene, one junction end is altered; a read error may explain this. The V gene is TRBV15, the J gene TRBJ1-2; perhaps TRBD1 as D (5 bases). Germline V gene sequence: CDR1 LNHNV, CDR2 YYDKDF (reference sequence). The CDR3 sequence is 18 residues long. The DNA of the CDR3 is TGTGCCACCAGCAGAGATTTAAGTTGGGTGTCAGGGTCGGATGGCTACCCCTTC. This translates into CATSRDLSWVSGSDGYPF.

The chain is built from TRBV5-6 and TRBJ1-1; D uncertain. With 0 bases removed from V and 2 bases from J, the gap between germline ends came to 5 bases. Germline assignment: CDR1 SGHDT and CDR2 YYEEEE. This CDR3 has 13 residues. DNA for the CDR3: TGTGCCAGCAGCTTGGGTATTAACACTGAAGCTTTCTTT. The encoded protein is CASSLGINTEAFF. Filled out from reference TRBV5-6 and TRBJ1-1, the complete variable domain reads DAGVTQSPTHLIKTRGQQVTLRCSPKSGHDTVSWYQQALGQGPQFIFQYYEEEERQRGNFPDRFSGHQFPNYSSELNVNALLLGDSALYLCASSLGINTEAFFGQGTRLTVV.

This clone was recorded only once. The chain carries TRBV30 and TRBJ2-7; D is uncertain. V lost 0 bases, J lost 3 bases, and 6 bases lay in between. The CDR3 runs to 12 residues. Germline V lookup: CDR1 GTSNPN, CDR2 SVGIG (reference sequence). CDR3 nucleotide sequence: TGTGCCTGGAGTGTAAACAGCTACGAGCAGTACTTC. It specifies CAWSVNSYEQYF. Using reference TRBV30 and TRBJ2-7 for the parts outside the CDR3, the full variable domain is SQTIHQWPATLVQPVGSPLSLECTVEGTSNPNLYWYRQAAGRGLQLLFYSVGIGQISSEVPQNLSASRPQDRQFILSSKKLLLSDSGFYLCAWSVNSYEQYFGPGTRLTVT.

The rearrangement links TRBV9 to TRBJ1-5; no clear D gene. Trimming removed 0 bases from V and 4 bases from J, with 11 bases in between. The CDR3 is 15 amino acids. In germline, CDR1 is SGDLS, CDR2 YYNGEE. The DNA of the CDR3 is TGTGCCAGCAGCGTAGATGAGGCTACGAATCAGCCCCAGCATTTT. Amino acid sequence: CASSVDEATNQPQHF.

The rearrangement uses TRBV7-9 and TRBJ1-5, with D possibly matching TRBD1 (6 bases). The CDR3 loop spans 15 amino acids. The V gene's germline CDR1 is SEHNR and CDR2 FQNEAQ (reference sequence). Trimming cost V 5 bases and J 9 bases, with 20 bases left between them. In DNA form, the CDR3 reads TGTGCCAGCAGCCTAGGAGGGGGGGATGGTCGGCCCCAGCATTTT. Translation: CASSLGGGDGRPQHF.

This chain links TRBV12-5 with TRBJ2-3; 15 bases agree with TRBD2. The CDR3 extends over 21 amino acids. The germline gives CDR1 LGHNT, CDR2 FRNRAP. The trim removed 3 bases at V and 5 bases at J, leaving 18 bases unmatched. Here the CDR3 DNA reads TGTGCTAGTGGTTTACCCTTCAGGACTAGCGGGGGGGCCGGCCCCATAGATACGCAGTATTTT. As protein: CASGLPFRTSGGAGPIDTQYF.

The rearrangement uses TRBV10-3 and TRBJ1-5; possible D gene TRBD1, 5 bases. CDR1 and CDR2 (germline): ENHRY, SYGVKD. The V gene lost 0 bases and the J gene lost 5 bases, with 5 bases spanning the gap. The CDR3 totals 13 residues. CDR3 in DNA: TGTGCCATCAGTGAGTCACAGGATCAGCCCCAGCATTTT. Its protein is CAISESQDQPQHF.

As to this clone: This CDR3 is also generated by other DNA sequences in the sample. The chain is built from TRBV30 and TRBJ1-5; 8 nucleotides align to TRBD1. This CDR3 has 14 residues. Trimming removed 1 base from V and 2 bases from J; junction bases left unmatched: 1. In germline, CDR1 is GTSNPN, CDR2 SVGIG (reference sequence). The DNA for the CDR3 is TGTGCCTGGAGTGCGGACAGGGGCAATCAGCCCCAGCATTTT. Translation gives CAWSADRGNQPQHF. Variable domain in full (rest from reference TRBV30 and TRBJ1-5): SQTIHQWPATLVQPVGSPLSLECTVEGTSNPNLYWYRQAAGRGLQLLFYSVGIGQISSEVPQNLSASRPQDRQFILSSKKLLLSDSGFYLCAWSADRGNQPQHFGDGTRLSIL.

The V and J genes are TRBV7-9 and TRBJ1-1, with a weak D call TRBD1 (6 bases). This CDR3 has 15 residues. V was shortened by 5 bases and J by 0 bases, with 13 bases between the two germline ends. The germline CDR1 and CDR2 sequences are SEHNR and FQNEAQ (reference sequence). The CDR3 is CASSPRTAMNTEAFF. The CDR3 region has the DNA TGTGCCAGCAGCCCAAGGACAGCCATGAACACTGAAGCTTTCTTT. The full variable domain, with the rest looked up from reference TRBV7-9 and TRBJ1-1, is DTGVSQNPRHKITKRGQNVTFRCDPISEHNRLYWYRQTLGQGPEFLTYFQNEAQLEKSRLLSDRFSAERPKGSFSTLEIQRTEQGDSAMYLCASSPRTAMNTEAFFGQGTRLTVV.

As for this clone: The junction differs from germline at one of its ends, possibly a read error. The chain joins TRBV18 to TRBJ1-5, with 7 bases lining up with TRBD1. Per the germline V gene, CDR1 is KGHSH and CDR2 is LQKENI. CDR3 length: 14 amino acids. CDR3 residues: CATSGGATNQPQHF. CDR3 in DNA: TGTGCCACCTCAGGGGGGGCGACTAATCAGCCCCAGCATTTT.